This TCR beta chain was obtained from a study of blood T cell repertoires in COVID-19. Deletions cut 4 bases from V and 7 bases from J, with 15 bases between. The germline V gene has CDR1 KGHDR and CDR2 SFDVKD. The CDR3 is made up of 14 amino acids. Generated by immunoSEQ multiplex PCR, the TCRdb table keeps only in-frame clones and is missing some. Seen here are under 300,000 clones, about 86% observed once, and the top ten hold 6.2%. The receptor was isolated from a man aged 60-69 years with acute or convalescent COVID-19. The chain recombines TRBV24-1 with TRBJ1-2; D possibly corresponds to TRBD1 (5 bases). The sequenced sample was peripheral blood. Here the CDR3 DNA reads TGTGCCACCAGTGACCCTGCGGGGGTCGGTGGCTACACCTTC. Translating gives CATSDPAGVGGYTF.